Presented here are 2 T cell receptor beta chains from one specimen sequenced in a study of T-cell memory formation after mild COVID-19. TCRdb passed the 5' RACE reads through MiXCR, listing each CDR3 protein once. The sample has fewer than 300,000 distinct CDR3 sequences, approximately 16% seen once; the top ten hold roughly a fifth. Specimen: PBMCs or a T cell subset sorted from them (not recorded which). The receptors come from a man younger than 30 who had mild COVID-19 (a few samples of this study predate the infection). Cell type and time point are not known.

The chain links TRBV20-1 to TRBJ2-7, with 9 bases matching TRBD1. Germline CDR1 DFQATT, CDR2 SNEGSKA (reference sequence). The CDR3 runs 12 residues. The V gene end was trimmed by 5 bases and the J gene end by 5 bases; junction bases not matched to a gene: 4. The CDR3 DNA reads TGCAGTGCTTGGACAGGGGTGAACGAGCAGTACGTC. It codes for CSAWTGVNEQYV.

This clonotype has just a few counts. The chain has TRBV5-1 and TRBJ1-1; TRBD1 is a possible D gene (5 bases). V was cut by 3 bases and J by 6 bases, with 12 bases left in between. The germline gives CDR1 SGHRS, CDR2 YFSETQ. This CDR3 region has 13 residues. DNA for the CDR3: TGCGCCAGCAGCTGGGAGGGGAGATCTGAAGCTTTCTTT. Amino acids: CASSWEGRSEAFF.